This TCR beta chain was obtained from a study of beta chain features in type 1 diabetes. The isolated RNA, all of it, was reverse transcribed, so expressed TCRB transcripts were what got sequenced. Profiling relied on immunoSEQ multiplex PCR, and the TCRdb table lists in-frame clones only, not all of them. The sample records over 120,000 clones, about 10% being singletons. Germline-derived CDR1 and CDR2 are SGHRS and YFSETQ. V gave up 2 bases and J gave up 1 base, with 3 bases separating them. The CDR3 is made up of 13 amino acids. The rearrangement joins TRBV5-1 to TRBJ2-2; the D is unclear. This sequence originates from a young man in good health. The sequencing input was naive CD4+ T cells from blood. The CDR3 sequence: CASSFGNTGELFF. For the CDR3, the DNA is TGCGCCAGCAGCTTCGGGAACACCGGGGAGCTGTTTTTT.